Below are 19 T cell receptor beta chains sequenced from a single sample in a study of graft-versus-host responses after intestinal transplantation. Profiled with immunoSEQ multiplex PCR; TCRdb holds only in-frame clones, not every one. Counted here are around 35,000 clones, approximately 86% occurring once; the ten biggest clones make up under 20%. Intraepithelial and lamina propria lymphocytes were released after the graft tissue was processed. The input for sequencing was ileum tissue, taken roughly 200 days after intestinal transplant. These receptors were obtained from a human patient who received an intestinal transplant, so some T cells may come from the graft donor.

The chain uses TRBV19 and TRBJ2-3, with TRBD1 matching over 9 bases. Trimming took 7 bases from V and 9 from J; bases not matched to a gene: 5. The germline V gene has CDR1 LNHDA and CDR2 SQIVND (reference sequence). CDR3 length: 12 residues. CDR3 residues: CASISGTGTQYF. CDR3 DNA sequence: TGTGCCAGTATATCCGGGACAGGGACGCAGTATTTT.

This clone showed up just once. V is TRBV5-1 and J is TRBJ2-7; 8 nucleotides match TRBD2. V shed 3 bases, J shed 5 bases, and the junction held 13 bases outside the gene matches. CDR3 length equals 16 residues. Germline CDR1 is SGHRS and CDR2 is YFSETQ. In DNA form, the CDR3 reads TGCGCCAGCAGCTGGGACGGGGGTCGGGGGGGCGACGAGCAGTACTTC. Amino acids: CASSWDGGRGGDEQYF.

J is TRBJ1-2 and V is TRBV20-1, with D hard to call. The ends were cut back, 6 bases at V and 6 bases at J, with 11 bases in the middle. Germline CDR1 is DFQATT and CDR2 is SNEGSKA (reference sequence). The CDR3 length is 11 residues. Here the CDR3 DNA reads TGCAGTGCGGTGGTAGGTCATGGCTACACCTTC. It codes for CSAVVGHGYTF.

The DNA of the CDR3 is TGTGCCAGTAGTTTTCGACTAGGGGCAGATACGCAGTATTTT. It translates to CASSFRLGADTQYF. The chain joins TRBV19 to TRBJ2-3; weak D call: TRBD2 (6 bases). This CDR3 comprises 14 residues. Trimming pared 5 bases from V and 4 bases from J, leaving 13 bases between. Germline CDR1 is LNHDA and CDR2 is SQIVND (reference sequence).

The chain employs TRBV21-1 and TRBJ1-5. TRBV21-1 is a listed pseudogene. This CDR3 contains 14 residues. The CDR3 sequence: CASRGSEGNQPQHF. CDR3 nucleotide sequence: TGTGCCAGCAGAGGGTCCGAGGGGAATCAGCCCCAGCATTTT.

The V gene is TRBV6-6, the J gene TRBJ2-7; D is possibly TRBD1 (5 bases). V was pared by 6 bases and J by 4 bases, with 13 bases between. Germline V gene lookup returns CDR1 MNHNY and CDR2 SVGAGI (reference sequence). This CDR3 has 13 residues. For the CDR3, the DNA is TGTGCCAGCAGAAGTTCAGGGCTTTACGAGCAGTACTTC. Translating it yields CASRSSGLYEQYF.

The rearrangement joins TRBV7-9 to TRBJ2-7; TRBD1 matches 7 bases. The germline gives CDR1 SEHNR, CDR2 FQNEAQ (reference sequence). The CDR3 consists of 15 residues. The V segment lost 7 bases and the J segment 4 bases; nucleotides outside the gene matches: 13. The DNA of the CDR3 is TGTGCCAGCAATAGAATGGGACAGTCGAGATACGAGCAGTACTTC. Protein: CASNRMGQSRYEQYF.

This clone was seen a handful of times. This sequence joins TRBV28 and TRBJ1-5, with no clear D. CDR3 length equals 14 residues. Germline loops: CDR1 MDHEN, CDR2 SYDVKM. V gave up 6 bases and J gave up 2 bases, with 11 bases separating them. In DNA, the CDR3 is TGTGCCAGCAGCCCGGCCGGGGGCAATCAGCCCCAGCATTTT. The encoded protein is CASSPAGGNQPQHF.

The J gene is TRBJ2-1, the V gene TRBV9, with 7 bases matching TRBD2. Trimming cost V 0 bases and J 2 bases; bases outside gene matches: 5. The CDR3 consists of 16 residues. Germline CDR1 is SGDLS and CDR2 is YYNGEE. The CDR3 protein is CASSVGREKPYNEQFF. CDR3 DNA sequence: TGTGCCAGCAGCGTAGGGCGGGAGAAACCCTACAATGAGCAGTTCTTC.

This clone was seen just once. The gene calls are TRBV29-1 and TRBJ2-7; D ambiguous. Germline CDR1 SQVTM, CDR2 ANQGSEA. This CDR3 spans 11 amino acids. The ends were cut back, 3 bases at V and 5 bases at J, with 8 bases in the middle. The CDR3 DNA reads TGCAGCGTTGAGGACCCCCACGAGCAGTACTTC. Amino acid sequence: CSVEDPHEQYF.

This rearrangement joins TRBV29-1 to TRBJ2-3, with D possibly called TRBD1 or TRBD2 (7 bases each). Trimming cost V 2 bases and J 6 bases, with 24 bases left between them. Germline V gene sequence: CDR1 SQVTM, CDR2 ANQGSEA. The CDR3 is made up of 17 amino acids. This CDR3 is CSVEKSGTVYSGDTQYF. The CDR3 coding sequence is TGCAGCGTTGAAAAGAGCGGGACAGTGTATAGCGGCGATACGCAGTATTTT.

The V call is TRBV19, the J call TRBJ2-7; possible D gene TRBD2, 6 bases. The V gene's germline CDR1 is LNHDA and CDR2 SQIVND (reference sequence). The germline V and J ends were trimmed by 5 bases and 4 bases, with 12 bases remaining between them. This CDR3 contains 13 residues. This chain's CDR3 is CASSPAGIYEQYF. The CDR3 bases are TGTGCCAGTAGTCCGGCGGGGATATACGAGCAGTACTTC.

The gene calls are TRBV5-1 and TRBJ2-7, with unresolved D. There are 13 residues in the CDR3. The germline V and J ends were trimmed by 0 bases and 4 bases, with 8 bases remaining between them. Germline V gives CDR1 SGHRS, CDR2 YFSETQ. CDR3 sequence: CASSLDLMYEQYF. The CDR3 DNA sequence: TGCGCCAGCAGCTTGGATCTGATGTACGAGCAGTACTTC.

The genes are TRBV4-1 and TRBJ2-7; the D gene is possibly TRBD2 (5 bases). CDR3 length: 16 residues. Trimming left V 3 bases short and J 2 bases short, with 17 bases between. CDR1 is MGHRA, CDR2 YSYEKL, per germline. The CDR3 DNA is TGCGCCAGCAGCCAGAGCGTCCGGGGTCGAACCTACGAGCAGTACTTC. Its protein is CASSQSVRGRTYEQYF.

This clone appeared a single time. This chain joins TRBV15 and TRBJ1-2; 7 bases fit TRBD1. This CDR3 comprises 14 residues. CDR1 and CDR2 from the germline V gene are LNHNV and YYDKDF (reference sequence). V shed 5 bases and J 4 bases; nucleotides not matched to a gene: 7. The CDR3 nucleotides read TGTGCCACCAGCCCTGACAGGGCCGTCTATGGCTACACCTTC. Its protein is CATSPDRAVYGYTF.

The chain carries TRBV19 and TRBJ1-2, with D hard to call. The V end lost 6 bases, the J end lost 4 bases, and 18 bases lay between the germline ends. CDR3 length: 15 amino acids. Germline values: CDR1 LNHDA, CDR2 SQIVND (reference sequence). The CDR3 spells CASSFSMGSGYGYTF. The CDR3 DNA reads TGTGCCAGTAGCTTCTCCATGGGGTCCGGCTATGGCTACACCTTC. The entire variable domain, with the rest obtained from reference TRBV19 and TRBJ1-2, is as follows: DGGITQSPKYLFRKEGQNVTLSCEQNLNHDAMYWYRQDPGQGLRLIYYSQIVNDFQKGDIAEGYSVSREKKESFPLTVTSAQKNPTAFYLCASSFSMGSGYGYTFGSGTRLTVV.

The chain uses TRBV28 and TRBJ1-2; 8 nucleotides line up with TRBD1. CDR1 and CDR2 from the germline V gene are MDHEN and SYDVKM. The CDR3 loop spans 15 amino acids. Trimming at V came to 2 bases and at J to 4 bases, leaving 6 bases not matched to a gene. The CDR3 DNA reads TGTGCCAGCAGTTTAACGCACAGGGGGGGCTATGGCTACACCTTC. Translated: CASSLTHRGGYGYTF.

This chain joins TRBV5-1 and TRBJ2-7; TRBD2 aligns across 9 bases. The CDR3 extends over 14 amino acids. Germline V gene sequence: CDR1 SGHRS, CDR2 YFSETQ. With 4 bases clipped from V and 0 bases from J, the junction kept 2 bases outside the gene matches. CDR3 nucleotide sequence: TGCGCCAGCAGCGAGCGGGGGGTCTCCTACGAGCAGTACTTC. Its protein product is CASSERGVSYEQYF.

The gene calls are TRBV2 and TRBJ2-1; perhaps TRBD1 as D (6 bases). The CDR3 has 14 amino acids. The V gene lost 6 bases and the J gene lost 0 bases, with 9 bases spanning the gap. Germline lookup yields CDR1 SNHLY and CDR2 FYNNEI. In nucleotides, the CDR3 is TGTGCCAGCAGGCCGGACAGCTCCTACAATGAGCAGTTCTTC. This gives the protein CASRPDSSYNEQFF.